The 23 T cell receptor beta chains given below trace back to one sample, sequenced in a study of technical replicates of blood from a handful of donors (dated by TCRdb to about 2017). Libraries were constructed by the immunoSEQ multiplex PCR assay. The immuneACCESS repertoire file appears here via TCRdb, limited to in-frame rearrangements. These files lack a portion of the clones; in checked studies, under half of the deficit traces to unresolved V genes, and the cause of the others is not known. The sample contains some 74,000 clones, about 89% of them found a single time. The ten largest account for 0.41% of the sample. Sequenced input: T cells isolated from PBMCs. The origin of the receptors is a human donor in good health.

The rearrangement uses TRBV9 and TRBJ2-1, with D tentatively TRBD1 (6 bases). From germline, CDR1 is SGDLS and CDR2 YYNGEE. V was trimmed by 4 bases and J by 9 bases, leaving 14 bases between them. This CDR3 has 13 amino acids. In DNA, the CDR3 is TGTGCCAGCAGCACATGGACAGAGCCTGAGCAGTTCTTC. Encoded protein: CASSTWTEPEQFF.

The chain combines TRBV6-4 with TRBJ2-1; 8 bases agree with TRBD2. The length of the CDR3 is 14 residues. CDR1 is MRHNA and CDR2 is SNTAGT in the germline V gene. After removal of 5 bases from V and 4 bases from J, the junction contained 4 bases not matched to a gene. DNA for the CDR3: TGTGCCAGCAGTCCACTAGCGGAGTACAATGAGCAGTTCTTC. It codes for CASSPLAEYNEQFF.

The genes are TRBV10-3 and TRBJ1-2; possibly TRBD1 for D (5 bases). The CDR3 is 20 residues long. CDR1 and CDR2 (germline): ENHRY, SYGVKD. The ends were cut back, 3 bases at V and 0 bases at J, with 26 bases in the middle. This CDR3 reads CAISDGRVNLNYLANYGYTF. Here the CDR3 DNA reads TGTGCCATCAGTGACGGCAGGGTCAACCTAAACTATCTAGCTAACTATGGCTACACCTTC.

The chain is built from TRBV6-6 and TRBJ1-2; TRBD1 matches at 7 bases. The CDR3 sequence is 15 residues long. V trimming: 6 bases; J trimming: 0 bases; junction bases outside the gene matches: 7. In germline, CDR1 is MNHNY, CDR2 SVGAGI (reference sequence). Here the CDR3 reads CASSEGQNTNYGYTF. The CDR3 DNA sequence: TGTGCCAGCAGCGAGGGACAGAACACTAACTATGGCTACACCTTC.

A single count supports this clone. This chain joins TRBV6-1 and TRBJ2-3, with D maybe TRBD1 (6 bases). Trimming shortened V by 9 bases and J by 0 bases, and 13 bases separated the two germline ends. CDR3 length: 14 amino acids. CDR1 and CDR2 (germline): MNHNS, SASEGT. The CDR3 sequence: CASKVTGSTDTQYF. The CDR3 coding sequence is TGTGCCAGTAAAGTGACAGGAAGCACAGATACGCAGTATTTT.

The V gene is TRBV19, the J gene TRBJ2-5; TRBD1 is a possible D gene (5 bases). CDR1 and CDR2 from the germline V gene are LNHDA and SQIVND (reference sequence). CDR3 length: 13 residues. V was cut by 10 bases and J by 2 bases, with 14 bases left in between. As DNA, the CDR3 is TGTGCCACCCTTTCCGACAGACAAGAGACCCAGTACTTC. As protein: CATLSDRQETQYF.

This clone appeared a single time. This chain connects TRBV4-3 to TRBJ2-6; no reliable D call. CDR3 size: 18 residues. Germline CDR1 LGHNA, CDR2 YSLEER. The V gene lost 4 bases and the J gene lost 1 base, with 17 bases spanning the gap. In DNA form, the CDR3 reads TGCGCCAGCAGCCTAGCCCAGAACATTCTTTCTGGGGCCAACGTCCTGACTTTC. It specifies CASSLAQNILSGANVLTF.

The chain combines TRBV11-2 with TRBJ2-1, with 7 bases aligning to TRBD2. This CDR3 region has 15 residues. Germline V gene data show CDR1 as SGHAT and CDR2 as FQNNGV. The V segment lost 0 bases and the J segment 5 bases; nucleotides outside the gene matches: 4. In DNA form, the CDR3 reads TGTGCCAGCAGCTTAGAGCGGGAGACTAACAATGAGCAGTTCTTC. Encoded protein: CASSLERETNNEQFF.

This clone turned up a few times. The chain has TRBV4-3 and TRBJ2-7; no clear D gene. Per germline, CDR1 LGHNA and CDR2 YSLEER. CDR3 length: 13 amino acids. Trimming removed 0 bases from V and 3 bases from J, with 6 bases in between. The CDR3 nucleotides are TGCGCCAGCAGCCAAGAGGCCTTCTACGAGCAGTACTTC. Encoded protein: CASSQEAFYEQYF.

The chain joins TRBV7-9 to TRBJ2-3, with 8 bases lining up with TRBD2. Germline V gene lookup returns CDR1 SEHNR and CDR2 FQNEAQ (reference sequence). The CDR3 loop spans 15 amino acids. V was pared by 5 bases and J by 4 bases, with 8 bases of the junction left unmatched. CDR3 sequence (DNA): TGTGCCAGCAGCCCGAGCGGGAGCCCCCCAGATACGCAGTATTTT. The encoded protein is CASSPSGSPPDTQYF.

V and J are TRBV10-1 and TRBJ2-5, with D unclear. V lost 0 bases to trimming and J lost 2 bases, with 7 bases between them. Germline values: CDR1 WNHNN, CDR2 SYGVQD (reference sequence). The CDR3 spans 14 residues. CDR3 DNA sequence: TGCGCCAGCAGTGAGTCGGGCAGACAAGAGACCCAGTACTTC. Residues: CASSESGRQETQYF.

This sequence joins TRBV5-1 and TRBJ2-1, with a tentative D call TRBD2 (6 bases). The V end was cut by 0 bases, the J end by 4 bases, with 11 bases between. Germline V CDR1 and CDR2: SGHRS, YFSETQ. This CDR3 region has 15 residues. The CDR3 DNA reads TGCGCCAGCAGCTTGGTAGGGGAGGTTTACAATGAGCAGTTCTTC. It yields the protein CASSLVGEVYNEQFF.

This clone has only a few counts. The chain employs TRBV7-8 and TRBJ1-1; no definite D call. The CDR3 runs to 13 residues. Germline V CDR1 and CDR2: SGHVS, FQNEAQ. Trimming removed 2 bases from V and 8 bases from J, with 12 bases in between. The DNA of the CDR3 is TGTGCCAGCAGCTTAAGCTTGTCTTTCGAAGCTTTCTTT. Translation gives CASSLSLSFEAFF.

The CDR3 coding sequence is TGTGCCAGCAGCTTGGGTGGGACTATCCGGAACTATGGCTACACCTTC. Its protein product is CASSLGGTIRNYGYTF. The rearrangement uses TRBV5-6 and TRBJ1-2; a possible D gene is TRBD1 (5 bases). From germline, CDR1 is SGHDT and CDR2 YYEEEE. The V end lost 0 bases, the J end lost 2 bases, and 14 bases lay between the germline ends. There are 16 residues in the CDR3.

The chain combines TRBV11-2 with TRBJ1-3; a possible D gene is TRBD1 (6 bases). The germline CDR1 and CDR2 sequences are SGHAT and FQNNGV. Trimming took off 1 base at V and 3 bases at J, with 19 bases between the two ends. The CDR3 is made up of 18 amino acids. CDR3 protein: CASSLGPQPTGYGNTIYF. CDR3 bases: TGTGCCAGCAGCTTAGGCCCACAACCCACAGGGTATGGAAACACCATATATTTT.

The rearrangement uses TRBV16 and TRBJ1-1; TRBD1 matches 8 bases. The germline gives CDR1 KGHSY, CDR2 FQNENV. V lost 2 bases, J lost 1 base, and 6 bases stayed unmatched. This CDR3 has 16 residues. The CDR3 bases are TGTGCCAGCAGCCAAGCGGACAGGGTTAAGAACACTGAAGCTTTCTTT. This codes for CASSQADRVKNTEAFF.

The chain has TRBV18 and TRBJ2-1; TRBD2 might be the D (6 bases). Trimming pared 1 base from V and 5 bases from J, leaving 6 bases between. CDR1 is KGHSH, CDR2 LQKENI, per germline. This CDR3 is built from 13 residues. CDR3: CASSPQRDNEQFF. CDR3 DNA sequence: TGTGCCAGCTCACCACAGCGGGACAATGAGCAGTTCTTC.

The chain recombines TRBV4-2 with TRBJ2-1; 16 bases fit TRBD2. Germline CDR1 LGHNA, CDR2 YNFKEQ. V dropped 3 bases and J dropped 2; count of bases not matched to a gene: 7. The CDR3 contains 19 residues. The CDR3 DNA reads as TGTGCCAGCAGCCATGCCCCGGGACTAGCGGGAGGGGCCTACAATGAGCAGTTCTTC. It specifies CASSHAPGLAGGAYNEQFF.

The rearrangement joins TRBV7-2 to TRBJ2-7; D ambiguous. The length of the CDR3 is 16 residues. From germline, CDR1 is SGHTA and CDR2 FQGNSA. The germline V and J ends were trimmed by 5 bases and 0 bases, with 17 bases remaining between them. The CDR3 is CASSNFASSRSYEQYF. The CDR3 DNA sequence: TGTGCCAGCAGCAATTTTGCAAGCTCACGCTCCTACGAGCAGTACTTC.

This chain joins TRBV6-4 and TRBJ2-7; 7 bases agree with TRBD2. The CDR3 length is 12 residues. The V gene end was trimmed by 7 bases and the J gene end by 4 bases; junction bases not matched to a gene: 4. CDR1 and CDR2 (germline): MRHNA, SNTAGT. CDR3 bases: TGTGCCAGCAACAAAGCGGGGTACGAGCAGTACTTC. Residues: CASNKAGYEQYF.

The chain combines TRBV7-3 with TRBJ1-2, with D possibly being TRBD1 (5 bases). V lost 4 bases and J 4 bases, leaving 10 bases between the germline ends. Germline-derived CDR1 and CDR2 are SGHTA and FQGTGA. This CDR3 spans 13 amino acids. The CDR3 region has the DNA TGTGCCAGCAGCTCCCCGGACATCTATGGCTACACCTTC. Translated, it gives CASSSPDIYGYTF.

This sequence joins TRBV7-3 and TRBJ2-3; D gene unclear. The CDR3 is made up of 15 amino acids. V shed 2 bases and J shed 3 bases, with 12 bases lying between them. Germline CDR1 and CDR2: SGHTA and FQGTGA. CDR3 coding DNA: TGTGCCAGCAGCTTAGTTGACACCAGAACAGATACGCAGTATTTT. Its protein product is CASSLVDTRTDTQYF.

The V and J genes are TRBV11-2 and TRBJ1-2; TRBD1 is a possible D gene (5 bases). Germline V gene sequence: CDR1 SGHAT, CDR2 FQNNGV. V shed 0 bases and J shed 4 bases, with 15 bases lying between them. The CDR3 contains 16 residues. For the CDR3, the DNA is TGTGCCAGCAGCTTAGATTTTATGCAGGGCGTCTATGGCTACACCTTC. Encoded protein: CASSLDFMQGVYGYTF.